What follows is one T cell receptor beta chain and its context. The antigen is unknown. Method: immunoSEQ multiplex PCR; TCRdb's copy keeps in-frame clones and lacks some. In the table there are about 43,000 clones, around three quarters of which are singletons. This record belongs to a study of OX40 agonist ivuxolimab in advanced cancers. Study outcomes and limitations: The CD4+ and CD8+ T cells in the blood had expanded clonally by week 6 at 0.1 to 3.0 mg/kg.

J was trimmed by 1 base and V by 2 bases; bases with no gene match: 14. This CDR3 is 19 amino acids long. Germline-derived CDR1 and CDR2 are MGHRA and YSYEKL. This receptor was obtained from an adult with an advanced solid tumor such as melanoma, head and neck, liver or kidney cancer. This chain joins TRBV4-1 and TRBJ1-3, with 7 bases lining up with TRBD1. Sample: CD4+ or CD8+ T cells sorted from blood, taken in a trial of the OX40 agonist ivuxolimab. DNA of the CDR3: TGCGCCAGCAGCCAATCGGGACAGTATATCACGGGGTCTGGAAACACCATATATTTT. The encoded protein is CASSQSGQYITGSGNTIYF.